This is a list of T cell receptor beta chains from one sample in a study of blood T cell repertoires in COVID-19. Libraries were prepared by immunoSEQ multiplex PCR; TCRdb keeps only in-frame clonotypes and omits some of them. Among about 170,000 clones, about 87% were seen once, and the ten largest hold 3% to 4.5%. The sample consisted of peripheral blood. These receptors were obtained from a man younger than 35 with active or convalescent COVID-19. CDR3s include the opening cysteine and the closing phenylalanine or tryptophan.

V: TRBV4-1
J: TRBJ1-1
CDR3: CASSQAREDTEAFF

V: TRBV10-3
J: TRBJ1-2
CDR3: CAISDRQGNYGYTF

V: TRBV27
J: TRBJ2-1
CDR3: CASSLRPWTGERNEQFF

V: TRBV29-1
J: TRBJ1-1
CDR3: CSVAFQGNTEAFF

V: TRBV19
J: TRBJ1-3
CDR3: CASSMVGGGFSGNTIYF

V: TRBV19
J: TRBJ2-7
CDR3: CASMGQGGTYEQYF

V: TRBV5-1
J: TRBJ2-6
CDR3: CASSLGVGANVLTF

V: TRBV25-1
J: TRBJ1-5
CDR3: CASSGGGFQPQHF

V: TRBV5-4
J: TRBJ2-7
CDR3: CASSFGTGNYEQYF

V: TRBV3-1/TRBV3-2
J: TRBJ1-1
CDR3: CASSQARGLSTEAFF

V: TRBV28
J: TRBJ1-5
CDR3: CASGNDLTGGNQPQHF

V: TRBV6-5
J: TRBJ1-5
CDR3: CASSKTGAYNQPQHF

V: TRBV10-1
J: TRBJ1-1
CDR3: CASSNNPGLSEAFF

V: TRBV4-1
J: TRBJ2-5
CDR3: CASSQDPPAFRTGETQYF

V: TRBV6-5
J: TRBJ2-6
CDR3: CASSYGTTGANVLTF

V: TRBV9
J: TRBJ1-1
CDR3: CASSVGGTVLNTEAFF

V: TRBV2
J: TRBJ2-1
CDR3: CASSEGIFGGVNNEQFF

V: TRBV6-5
J: TRBJ1-2
CDR3: CASSQTDNTYTF

V: TRBV7-2
J: TRBJ2-3
CDR3: CASRGLTSGVRGTDTQYF

V: TRBV15
J: TRBJ1-5
CDR3: CATSRDRGGGGNQPQHF

V: TRBV27
J: TRBJ2-1
CDR3: CASSFRLPFGEQFF

V: TRBV5-1
J: TRBJ2-7
CDR3: CASSWGQGASSYEQYF

V: TRBV6-5
J: TRBJ1-2
CDR3: CASSYGAVYGYTF